Shown below are 7 T cell receptor beta chains from a single sample sequenced in a study of blood T cell repertoires in COVID-19. Generated by immunoSEQ multiplex PCR, the TCRdb table keeps only in-frame clones and is missing some. The sample holds roughly 170,000 clones, more than 75% seen once. The specimen was peripheral blood. The receptors originated from a woman between 18 and 30 years old who had recovered from COVID-19.

J is TRBJ2-2 and V is TRBV6-2 or TRBV6-3; 7 positions match TRBD2. Germline V gene sequence: CDR1 MNHEY, CDR2 SVGEGT. Trimming cost V 5 bases and J 8 bases; bases outside gene matches: 8. The CDR3 length is 14 residues. CDR3 DNA sequence: TGTGCCAGCAGTCCCGACACGCGGGGGGGGGAGCTGTTTTTT. It yields the protein CASSPDTRGGELFF.

The rearrangement joins TRBV24-1 to TRBJ1-3; 9 nucleotides line up with TRBD1. The length of the CDR3 is 16 residues. Unmatched junction bases numbered 2, after V lost 3 bases and J lost 0 bases. Germline-derived CDR1 and CDR2 are KGHDR and SFDVKD. The DNA of the CDR3 is TGTGCCACCAGTGATGGACAGGGGATCTCTGGAAACACCATATATTTT. Protein sequence: CATSDGQGISGNTIYF.

This chain uses TRBV3-1 (or the pseudogene TRBV3-2) with TRBJ2-3; 11 bases match TRBD2. The CDR3 has 18 amino acids. The V gene's germline CDR1 is LGHDT and CDR2 YNNKEL (reference sequence). Trimming at V came to 1 base and at J to 1 base, leaving 7 bases not matched to a gene. CDR3 residues: CASSQGFKTSGGTDTQYF. CDR3 nucleotides: TGTGCCAGCAGCCAAGGGTTTAAGACTAGCGGGGGCACAGATACGCAGTATTTT.

CDR3 loop: CASSLAGGVQPQHF. For the CDR3, the DNA is TGTGCCAGCAGCTTAGCCGGTGGAGTTCAGCCCCAGCATTTT. This rearrangement joins TRBV7-9 to TRBJ1-5, with D uncertain. The germline V gene encodes CDR1 SEHNR and CDR2 FQNEAQ (reference sequence). Trimming removed 0 bases at V and 6 bases at J, with 9 bases between. The CDR3 runs 14 residues. Combining the CDR3 with reference TRBV7-9 and TRBJ1-5 gives the whole variable domain DTGVSQNPRHKITKRGQNVTFRCDPISEHNRLYWYRQTLGQGPEFLTYFQNEAQLEKSRLLSDRFSAERPKGSFSTLEIQRTEQGDSAMYLCASSLAGGVQPQHFGDGTRLSIL.

This chain connects TRBV18 to TRBJ2-2, with D possibly being TRBD1 (6 bases). V was shortened by 2 bases and J by 8 bases, with 12 bases between the two germline ends. The CDR3 totals 14 residues. CDR1 and CDR2 from the germline V gene are KGHSH and LQKENI. CDR3 in amino acids: CASSPTRGSGELFF. In DNA, the CDR3 is TGTGCCAGCTCACCAACGAGGGGGTCGGGGGAGCTGTTTTTT.

This clone appeared once. V gene TRBV6-2 or TRBV6-3 combines with J gene TRBJ1-1, with a possible D match to TRBD1 (5 bases). There are 14 residues in the CDR3. Germline V gives CDR1 MNHEY, CDR2 SVGEGT. V dropped 2 bases and J dropped 4 bases, with 11 bases sitting between them. CDR3 protein: CASSYPGLSTEAFF. CDR3 nucleotide sequence: TGTGCCAGCAGTTACCCAGGGTTGAGCACTGAAGCTTTCTTT.

Here the CDR3 DNA reads TGTGCCAGCAGGCTGTACGGGACAGAACTATATTTT. As protein: CASRLYGTELYF. The rearrangement joins TRBV6-5 to TRBJ1-3; 7 bases line up with TRBD1. V shed 6 bases, J shed 14 bases, and the junction held 10 bases outside the gene matches. The CDR3 covers 12 residues. CDR1 and CDR2 from the germline V gene are MNHEY and SVGAGI.